This T cell receptor (beta chain) was documented in a study of radiotherapy plus CTLA-4 blockade in lung cancer. Note on this clone: The antigen remains unidentified.

Measured with immunoSEQ multiplex PCR; TCRdb has only the in-frame clones, and not every one. The sample lists some 110,000 clones; 70% to 85% were seen once. The study gave focal radiation plus ipilimumab CTLA-4 blockade to patients with chemo-refractory metastatic non-small-cell lung cancer. CDR1 is SGHRS and CDR2 is YFSETQ in the germline V gene. With V trimmed by 4 bases and J by 2 bases, 5 bases remained unmatched. The CDR3 loop spans 15 amino acids. General study results and limits: After treatment with radiotherapy plus ipilimumab, TCR clones that came from the tumor expanded in blood.

The source is a human donor with non-small cell lung cancer that progressed on radiotherapy plus ipilimumab. Some clones in this sample may be carry-over from other donors' samples. The source material was peripheral blood, sampled from a patient treated with radiotherapy plus ipilimumab. The chain uses TRBV5-1 and TRBJ2-5, with 10 nucleotides matching TRBD1. CDR3 bases: TGCGCCAGCAGCAAGGACAGGGGGTTACAAGAGACCCAGTACTTC. Its translation is CASSKDRGLQETQYF.